Listed below are T cell receptor beta chains from one sample, sequenced in a study of T-cell reconstitution after alpha-beta-depleted transplantation in children. TCRdb re-derived calls from the PCR reads in MiXCR, one entry per CDR3 protein. This repertoire shows over 80,000 distinct CDR3 sequences, under 25% found once; its top ten account for over 20%. Source: PBMCs, taken before TCRalphabeta/CD19-depleted stem cell transplant. These receptors were obtained from a boy aged 2-15 years with acute lymphoblastic leukemia, due to receive a stem cell transplant. CDR3s include the opening cysteine and the closing phenylalanine or tryptophan. D genes are given only for firm matches. Expanded clones get a size class; other rows say once, few or many, or leave the size out.

d_call | clone_size | j_call | v_call | cdr3_aa | cdr3_nt
. | . | TRBJ1-5 | TRBV29-1 | CSVVAPYSNQPQHF | TGCAGCGTTGTGGCTCCCTATAGCAATCAGCCCCAGCATTTT
TRBD2 | . | TRBJ2-3 | TRBV4-1 | CASSQGGTSGLLDTQYF | TGCGCCAGCAGCCAAGGAGGGACTAGCGGACTTTTGGATACGCAGTATTTT
. | . | TRBJ2-7 | TRBV5-1 | CASSLDTLSPYEQSF | TGCGCCAGCAGCTTGGATACCTTGAGCCCCTACGAGCAGTCCTTC
. | few | TRBJ2-7 | TRBV28 | CASSPLVGPYEQYF | TGTGCCAGCAGTCCCCTAGTTGGGCCCTACGAGCAGTACTTC
. | few | TRBJ2-7 | TRBV27 | CASSPDISRVYEQYF | TGTGCCAGCAGTCCTGATATTAGCAGGGTTTACGAGCAGTACTTC
. | . | TRBJ2-1 | TRBV5-1 | CASGLVDEQFF | TGCGCCAGCGGCTTGGTCGATGAGCAGTTCTTC
. | many | TRBJ2-1 | TRBV20-1 | CSAPGTRNYNEQFF | TGCAGTGCCCCCGGGACCCGGAACTACAATGAGCAGTTCTTC
. | few | TRBJ2-3 | TRBV5-6 | CASISMSSTDTQYF | TGTGCCAGCATTAGTATGAGTAGCACAGATACGCAGTATTTT
. | . | TRBJ2-7 | TRBV2 | CASSERHALEQYF | TGTGCCAGCAGTGAAAGGCATGCACTCGAGCAGTACTTC
. | . | TRBJ1-1 | TRBV20-1 | CSAREGGTEAFF | TGCAGTGCTAGAGAGGGTGGCACTGAAGCTTTCTTT
TRBD1 | . | TRBJ2-6 | TRBV20-1 | CSARRSGGRLSGANVLTF | TGCAGTGCTAGACGTTCAGGGGGCCGGCTTTCTGGGGCCAACGTCCTGACTTTC
TRBD2 | . | TRBJ2-7 | TRBV20-1 | CSVSPGSGSPYEQYF | TGCAGTGTTAGTCCAGGGAGCGGGAGTCCCTACGAGCAGTACTTC
TRBD2 | few | TRBJ2-3 | TRBV5-1 | CASSPPLAGGMDTQYF | TGCGCCAGCAGCCCCCCCCTAGCGGGGGGGATGGATACGCAGTATTTT
TRBD2 | . | TRBJ2-2 | TRBV7-2 | CASTSGRATGELFF | TGTGCCAGCACCAGCGGGAGGGCCACCGGGGAGCTGTTTTTT
. | . | TRBJ2-1 | TRBV7-7 | CASSSGYGSYNEQFF | TGTGCCAGCAGCTCGGGGTACGGCTCCTACAATGAGCAGTTCTTC
TRBD1 | . | TRBJ1-2 | TRBV10-3 | CAISYRGPTQFEGYTF | TGTGCCATCAGCTACAGGGGGCCGACTCAATTTGAAGGCTACACCTTC
. | few | TRBJ1-5 | TRBV9 | CASSAQGIGGQPQHF | TGTGCCAGCAGCGCCCAGGGGATTGGGGGTCAGCCCCAGCATTTT
. | . | TRBJ1-1 | TRBV2 | CASSENKNTEAFF | TGTGCCAGCAGTGAAAACAAGAACACTGAAGCTTTCTTT
TRBD2 | few | TRBJ2-3 | TRBV12-3/TRBV12-4 | CASSLGTSADTQYF | TGTGCCAGCAGTCTAGGGACTAGCGCAGATACGCAGTATTTT
. | few | TRBJ2-2 | TRBV24-1 | CATSALGGELFF | TGTGCCACCAGTGCCCTTGGGGGGGAGCTGTTTTTT
TRBD2 | few | TRBJ2-3 | TRBV9 | CASSGEASGPGTQYF | TGTGCCAGCAGCGGAGAGGCTAGCGGTCCGGGCACGCAGTATTTT
. | . | TRBJ2-4 | TRBV28 | CASGLMSGNIQYF | TGTGCCAGCGGATTAATGTCTGGGAACATTCAGTACTTC
TRBD2 | many | TRBJ2-3 | TRBV12-3/TRBV12-4 | CASSSPSGKTDTQYF | TGTGCCAGCAGTTCGCCTAGCGGGAAAACAGATACGCAGTATTTT
. | many | TRBJ2-1 | TRBV12-3/TRBV12-4 | CASTQRAGLYNEQFF | TGTGCCAGTACCCAGCGAGCAGGCCTATACAATGAGCAGTTCTTC
. | . | TRBJ2-1 | TRBV9 | CASSVEGFNEQFF | TGTGCCAGCAGCGTAGAAGGGTTCAATGAGCAGTTCTTC
. | . | TRBJ1-4 | TRBV10-3 | CATSGGDTTNEKLFF | TGTGCCACCTCCGGAGGGGACACAACTAATGAAAAACTGTTTTTT
TRBD1 | . | TRBJ2-5 | TRBV20-1 | CSATGEVWDRDHF | TGCAGTGCTACAGGAGAAGTGTGGGACAGAGACCACTTC
. | many | TRBJ2-1 | TRBV7-9 | CASSLGSSYNEQFF | TGTGCCAGCAGCCTTGGGAGCTCCTACAATGAGCAGTTCTTC
. | few | TRBJ2-5 | TRBV12-3/TRBV12-4 | CASSLSLTSGETQYF | TGTGCCAGCAGTTTGTCGCTGACTAGTGGGGAGACCCAGTACTTC
TRBD1 | . | TRBJ1-6 | TRBV5-6 | CASSSGTGISPLHF | TGTGCCAGCAGCTCCGGGACAGGGATATCACCCCTCCACTTT
. | . | TRBJ2-2 | TRBV10-3 | CAISEGPGELFF | TGTGCCATCAGTGAGGGCCCCGGGGAGCTGTTTTTT
. | few | TRBJ2-1 | TRBV29-1 | CSVEERLEVGEQFF | TGCAGCGTTGAAGAAAGACTAGAAGTCGGTGAGCAGTTCTTC
. | . | TRBJ2-2 | TRBV19 | CASSMLAGEAGELFF | TGTGCCAGTAGTATGTTGGCTGGGGAAGCCGGGGAGCTGTTTTTT
. | . | TRBJ1-5 | TRBV18 | CASSPPWGKEPQHF | TGTGCCAGCTCACCACCGTGGGGAAAGGAGCCCCAGCATTTT
TRBD1 | many | TRBJ2-2 | TRBV7-8 | CASSSGTVFPGELFF | TGTGCCAGCAGCTCCGGGACAGTCTTCCCCGGGGAGCTGTTTTTT
. | many | TRBJ2-5 | TRBV7-2 | CASSLGAETQYF | TGTGCCAGCAGCTTAGGGGCAGAGACCCAGTACTTC
TRBD2 | few | TRBJ2-1 | TRBV3-1 | CASSQGLADHRSYNEQFF | TGTGCCAGCAGCCAAGGTCTAGCGGACCACCGCTCCTACAATGAGCAGTTCTTC
TRBD2 | . | TRBJ2-3 | TRBV11-2 | CASSTPGLGVADTQYF | TGTGCCAGCAGCACTCCGGGACTAGGAGTCGCAGATACGCAGTATTTT
. | . | TRBJ2-3 | TRBV11-2 | CASSLEAVTDTQYF | TGTGCCAGCAGCTTAGAAGCAGTCACAGATACGCAGTATTTT
TRBD1 | . | TRBJ2-3 | TRBV4-1 | CPSSQSIGTGTDTQYF | TGCCCCAGCAGCCAATCGATAGGGACAGGGACAGATACGCAGTATTTT
. | . | TRBJ2-7 | TRBV20-1 | CSARDPAGQLYEQYF | TGCAGTGCTAGAGATCCGGCAGGCCAACTCTACGAGCAGTACTTC
. | few | TRBJ2-7 | TRBV24-1 | CATSDGGRSSYEQYF | TGTGCCACCAGTGACGGGGGCAGAAGCTCCTACGAGCAGTACTTC
. | few | TRBJ1-2 | TRBV12-3/TRBV12-4 | CASSLGRAGDGYTF | TGTGCCAGCAGTTTGGGCCGGGCTGGCGATGGCTACACCTTC
. | . | TRBJ2-2 | TRBV25-1 | CASSADPSGELFF | TGTGCCAGCAGTGCCGATCCTTCCGGGGAGCTGTTTTTT
. | many | TRBJ2-6 | TRBV5-6 | CASSLTGANVLTF | TGTGCCAGCAGCTTAACGGGGGCCAACGTCCTGACTTTC
. | . | TRBJ2-7 | TRBV20-1 | CSARALDMGYEQYF | TGCAGTGCTAGAGCCTTGGACATGGGCTACGAGCAGTACTTC
. | . | TRBJ2-3 | TRBV5-1 | CASPDVDTSTDTQYF | TGCGCCAGTCCGGACGTAGACACTAGCACAGATACGCAGTATTTT
. | few | TRBJ2-1 | TRBV5-1 | CASSLVDNEQFF | TGCGCCAGCAGCTTGGTAGACAATGAGCAGTTCTTC